Given below is one T cell receptor beta chain in context. No cognate antigen has been identified for it. No per-base quality is available; no much larger clone lies one base away. The data are from a study of blood T cells in healthy people across ages (dated by TCRdb to between 2014 and 2016). Regarding the research as a whole: Template switching captured roughly one uniquely barcoded TCR beta cDNA molecule per two T cells in model experiments. To track age-related changes in TCR beta repertoire diversity, the study relied on deep sequencing normalized with unique cDNA molecular identifiers. Donors were grouped into four age groups: young (average 16 years), middle-aged (39), aged (62) and long-lived (approximately 81). To avoid experimental bias, donors of different ages were randomly spread across the sequencing lanes. For two donors (one aged 18 to 29 and one aged 80 or older), the study analyzed two additional independent replicas of 1 million unique cDNA reads from the same blood draw.

The 40 or so donors, aged roughly 6 to 90 years, were systemically healthy Caucasian individuals from Russia. Roughly 11 milliliters of peripheral blood were drawn from each donor into EDTA-treated Vacutainer tubes. Ficoll-Paque density-gradient centrifugation was used to isolate PBMCs, with at least 6.5 million per sample. Trizol reagent was used to extract total RNA from the PBMCs, yielding at least 6 micrograms per sample. The percentages of naive CD45RAhigh/CD27high T cells were determined by flow cytometry on a PBMC aliquot from every donor. Receptor libraries were prepared by 5' RACE. Sequencer: Illumina HiSeq 2500. A second PCR of roughly 7 to 11 cycles was performed with a sample-barcoded 5' primer and a J-beta primer mix. A template-switch 5' adaptor carrying 12 random nucleotides introduced a unique molecular identifier onto each TCR beta cDNA molecule. Each sample yielded at least 3 million CDR3-containing paired-end reads. First-strand cDNA synthesis was performed from all RNA using the Mint cDNA synthesis kit, with priming by a TRBC-specific oligonucleotide. Following uracil-DNA glycosylase treatment, all cDNA underwent a first 18-cycle PCR with the universal primers M1SS and BC2_uni_R. The original methods were these. Each sample was normalized by randomly selecting 1 million high-quality reads, each carrying a distinct molecular identifier. Reads with shared molecular identifiers were discarded instead of being binned into consensus sequences. MiTCR, run with a Q25 quality threshold and the strictest error-elimination algorithm, handled CDR3 identification, clonotype clustering and error correction. A nonparametric unseen species model using Euler transformation provided a lower-bound estimate of total TCR beta diversity. TCRdb reanalyzed the raw reads on its own, using fastp at Q25 for trimming and MiXCR for clone calling, and kept in-frame beta chains. Here each entry gathers all rows of one CDR3 protein and keeps the most common genes and DNA. The V and J calls were determined by TCRdb, not by the authors. This sample is represented by over a million distinct CDR3 sequences; 45% of them were singletons. The ten largest clones represent around 18% of the sample.

What the study reported, not specific to this receptor: Estimates of total diversity based on one million sequenced T cells were considered lower bounds and underestimates. Conclusive comparison of naive and antigen-experienced compartments was prevented by the profiling of bulk unsorted PBMCs. Compared with the aged group, more naive CD4+ T cells, fewer expanded clones and increased TCR diversity were shown by the long-lived group, suggesting age selection. There was a strong correlation between observed TCR beta diversity and the percentage of naive T cells measured by flow cytometry. As age increased, observed TCR beta diversity per million T cells dropped in a roughly linear way, and a significant reduction was already evident by age 40. Donor CMV infection status was unknown, potentially confounding age-related changes in expanded clonotypes.

The CDR3 holds 14 amino acids from the cysteine to the phenylalanine. This entry keeps only the CDR3 DNA: 42 bases, framed from base 1. CDR1 is given as MNHNS and CDR2 as SASEGT, both from the germline V gene. This receptor was identified in a woman in her fifties or sixties in good health. The chain is assembled from TRBV6-1 and TRBJ2-4; possibly the D gene is TRBD1, per 6 matching bases. The DNA end lines up better with TRBJ2-7; the J call may be wrong. Sequenced input: blood. This receptor carries the CDR3 CPKGDKTGYYEQYF. The nucleotide sequence reads TGTCCGAAGGGGGACAAAACAGGGTACTACGAGCAGTACTTC.